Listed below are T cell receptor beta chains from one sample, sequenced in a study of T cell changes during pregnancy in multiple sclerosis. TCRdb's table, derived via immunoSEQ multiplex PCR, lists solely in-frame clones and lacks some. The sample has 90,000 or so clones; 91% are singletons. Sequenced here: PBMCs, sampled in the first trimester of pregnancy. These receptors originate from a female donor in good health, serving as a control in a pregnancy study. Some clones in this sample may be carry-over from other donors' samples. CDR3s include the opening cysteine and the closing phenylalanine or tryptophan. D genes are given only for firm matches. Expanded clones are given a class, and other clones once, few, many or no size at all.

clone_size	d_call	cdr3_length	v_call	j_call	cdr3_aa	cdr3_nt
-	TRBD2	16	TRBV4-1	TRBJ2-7	CASSSGTSGRIGEQYF	TGCGCCAGCAGCTCCGGGACTAGCGGGAGGATCGGCGAGCAGTACTTC
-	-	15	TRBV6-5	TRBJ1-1	CASSRDSGSNTEAFF	TGTGCCAGCAGCCGGGACTCCGGATCGAACACTGAAGCTTTCTTT
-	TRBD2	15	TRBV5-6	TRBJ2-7	CASSPRGRGGFEQYF	TGTGCCAGCAGCCCAAGAGGGAGGGGAGGTTTCGAGCAGTACTTC
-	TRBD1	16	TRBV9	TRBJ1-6	CASSVDGTGGGSPLHF	TGTGCCAGCAGCGTAGATGGGACAGGGGGGGGTTCACCCCTCCACTTT
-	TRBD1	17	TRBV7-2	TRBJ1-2	CASSLDPGGFSNYGYTF	TGTGCCAGCAGCCTGGATCCAGGGGGGTTTTCTAACTATGGCTACACCTTC
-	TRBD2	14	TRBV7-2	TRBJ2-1	CASRTGLVYNEQFF	TGTGCCAGCAGAACAGGACTAGTTTACAATGAGCAGTTCTTC
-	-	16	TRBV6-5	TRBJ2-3	CASSYSRLARGDTQYF	TGTGCCAGCAGTTACTCGAGGCTAGCGCGAGGTGATACGCAGTATTTT
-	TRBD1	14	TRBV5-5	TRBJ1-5	CASSGTGTGQPQHF	TGTGCCAGCAGCGGGACAGGGACGGGTCAGCCCCAGCATTTT
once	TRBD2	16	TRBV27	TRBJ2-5	CASSSLAGGPFETQYF	TGTGCCAGCAGTTCCTTAGCGGGGGGGCCGTTTGAGACCCAGTACTTC
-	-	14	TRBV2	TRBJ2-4	CASSAPLAKNIQYF	TGTGCCAGCAGTGCCCCCCTAGCCAAAAACATTCAGTACTTC
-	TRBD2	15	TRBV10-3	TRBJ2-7	CAIRGTSGRDYEQYF	TGTGCCATCAGGGGGACTAGCGGGAGGGATTACGAGCAGTACTTC
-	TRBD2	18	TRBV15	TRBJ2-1	CATSRDLPGASGYNEQFF	TGTGCCACCAGCAGAGATCTTCCCGGGGCTAGCGGATACAATGAGCAGTTCTTC
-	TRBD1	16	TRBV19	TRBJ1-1	CASSLGTAGSNTEAFF	TGTGCCAGTAGTCTGGGGACAGCGGGCTCTAACACTGAAGCTTTCTTT
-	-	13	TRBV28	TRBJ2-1	CASSLNRVNEQFF	TGTGCCAGCAGTTTAAACAGGGTTAATGAGCAGTTCTTC
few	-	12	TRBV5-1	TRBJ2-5	CASRGGEETQYF	TGCGCCAGCAGAGGGGGAGAAGAGACCCAGTACTTC
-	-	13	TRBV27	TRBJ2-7	CASSPGQSYEQYF	TGTGCCAGCAGTCCCGGACAGTCCTACGAGCAGTACTTC
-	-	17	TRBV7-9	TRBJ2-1	CASSLGLRGGSYNEQFF	TGTGCCAGCAGCTTAGGCCTTAGAGGGGGCTCCTACAATGAGCAGTTCTTC
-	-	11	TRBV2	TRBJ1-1	CASTSGTEAFF	TGTGCCAGCACAAGCGGGACTGAAGCTTTCTTT
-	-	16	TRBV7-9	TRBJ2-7	CASSPPRTDLSYEQYF	TGTGCCAGCAGCCCTCCACGGACAGACCTCTCCTACGAGCAGTACTTC
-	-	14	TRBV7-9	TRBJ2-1	CATPGPGSYNEQFF	TGTGCCACGCCCGGTCCCGGCTCCTACAATGAGCAGTTCTTC
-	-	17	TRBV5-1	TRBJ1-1	CASSLFMGAGSLTEAFF	TGCGCCAGCAGCTTGTTCATGGGGGCAGGGAGTCTCACTGAAGCTTTCTTT
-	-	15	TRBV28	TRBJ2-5	CASSLPRGEEETQYF	TGTGCCAGCAGTTTACCCAGGGGGGAGGAGGAGACCCAGTACTTC
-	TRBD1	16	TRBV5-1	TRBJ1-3	CASSLSGTASGNTIYF	TGCGCCAGCAGTCTCTCCGGGACAGCCTCTGGAAACACCATATATTTT
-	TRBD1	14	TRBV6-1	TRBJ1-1	CASSDPGQGTEAFF	TGTGCCAGCAGTGACCCGGGACAGGGGACTGAAGCTTTCTTT
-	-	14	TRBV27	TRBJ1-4	CASSLVHIGEKLFF	TGTGCCAGCAGTTTAGTGCACATTGGTGAAAAACTGTTTTTT
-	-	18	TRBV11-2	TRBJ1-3	CASSFPGWGPTSGNTIYF	TGTGCCAGCAGCTTCCCTGGTTGGGGCCCGACATCTGGAAACACCATATATTTT
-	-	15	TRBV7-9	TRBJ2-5	CASSLLEGRQETQYF	TGTGCCAGCAGCTTATTGGAGGGGCGACAAGAGACCCAGTACTTC
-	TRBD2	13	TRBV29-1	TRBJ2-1	CSVESGGYNEQFF	TGCAGCGTTGAGAGCGGGGGCTACAATGAGCAGTTCTTC
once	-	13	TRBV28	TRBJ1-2	CASSFRGSDGYTF	TGTGCCAGCAGTTTCCGGGGAAGCGATGGCTACACCTTC
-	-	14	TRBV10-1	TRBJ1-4	CASAQRGGNEKLFF	TGCGCCAGCGCGCAACGTGGAGGGAATGAAAAACTGTTTTTT
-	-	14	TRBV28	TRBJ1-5	CASSGGFSGQPQHF	TGTGCCAGCAGCGGGGGTTTCAGCGGGCAGCCCCAGCATTTT
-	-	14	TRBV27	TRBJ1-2	CASSPNREIYGYTF	TGTGCCAGCAGCCCCAACAGGGAGATCTATGGCTACACCTTC
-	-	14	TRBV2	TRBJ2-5	CASRNTALVGTQYF	TGTGCCAGCAGAAACACAGCCTTAGTTGGGACCCAGTACTTC
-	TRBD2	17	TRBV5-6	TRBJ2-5	CASSLLGAGGLQETQYF	TGTGCCAGCAGCCTCTTAGGAGCGGGGGGGCTCCAAGAGACCCAGTACTTC
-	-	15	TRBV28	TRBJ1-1	CASSQIRGRNTEAFF	TGTGCCAGCAGTCAAATCCGCGGGAGGAACACTGAAGCTTTCTTT
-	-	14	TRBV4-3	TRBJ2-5	CASSQRHPQETQYF	TGCGCCAGCAGCCAAAGACACCCCCAAGAGACCCAGTACTTC
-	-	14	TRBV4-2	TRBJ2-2	CASSQIWGGGELFF	TGTGCCAGCAGCCAAATATGGGGCGGCGGGGAGCTGTTTTTT
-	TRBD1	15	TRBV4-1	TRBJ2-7	CASSQTGQGNYEQYF	TGCGCCAGCAGCCAGACGGGACAGGGGAATTACGAGCAGTACTTC
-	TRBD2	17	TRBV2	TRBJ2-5	CASRAGLAGAYQETQYF	TGTGCCAGCAGAGCCGGACTAGCGGGGGCGTACCAAGAGACCCAGTACTTC
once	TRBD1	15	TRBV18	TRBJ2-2	CASSPTGANTGELFF	TGTGCCAGCTCACCAACAGGGGCGAACACCGGGGAGCTGTTTTTT
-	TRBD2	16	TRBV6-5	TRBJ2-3	CASSYGSGGAGDTQYF	TGTGCCAGCAGTTACGGGAGCGGGGGGGCCGGAGATACGCAGTATTTT
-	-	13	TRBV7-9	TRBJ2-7	CASSSTLSDEQYF	TGTGCCAGCAGCTCCACTCTTAGTGACGAGCAGTACTTC